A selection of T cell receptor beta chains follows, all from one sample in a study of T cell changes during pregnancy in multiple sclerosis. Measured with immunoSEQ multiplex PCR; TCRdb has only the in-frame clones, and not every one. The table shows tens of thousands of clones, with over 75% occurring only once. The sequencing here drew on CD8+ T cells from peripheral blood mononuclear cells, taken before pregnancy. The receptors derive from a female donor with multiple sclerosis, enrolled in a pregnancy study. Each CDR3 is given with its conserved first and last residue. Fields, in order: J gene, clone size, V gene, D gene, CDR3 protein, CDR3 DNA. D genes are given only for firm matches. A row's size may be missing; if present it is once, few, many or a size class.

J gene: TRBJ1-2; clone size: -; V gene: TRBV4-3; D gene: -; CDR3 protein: CASSQDYRGTYGYTF; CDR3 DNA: TGCGCCAGCAGCCAAGATTATCGGGGGACCTATGGCTACACCTTC
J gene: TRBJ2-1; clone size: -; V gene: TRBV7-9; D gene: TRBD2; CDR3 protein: CASSLPSGRAREQFF; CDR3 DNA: TGTGCCAGCAGCTTACCTAGCGGGAGGGCCAGGGAGCAGTTCTTC
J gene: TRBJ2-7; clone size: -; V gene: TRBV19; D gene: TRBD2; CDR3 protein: CASSISGGTYEQYF; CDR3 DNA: TGTGCCAGTAGTATCTCCGGGGGGACCTACGAGCAGTACTTC
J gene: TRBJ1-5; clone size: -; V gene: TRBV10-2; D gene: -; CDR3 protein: CASSELAGFQPQHF; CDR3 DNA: TGCGCCAGCAGTGAGTTAGCAGGGTTCCAGCCCCAGCATTTT
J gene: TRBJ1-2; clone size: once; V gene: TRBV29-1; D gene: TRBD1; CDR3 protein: CSVENRFSGTELLNYGYTF; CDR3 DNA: TGCAGCGTTGAAAACCGTTTCTCCGGGACAGAACTTTTAAACTATGGCTACACCTTC
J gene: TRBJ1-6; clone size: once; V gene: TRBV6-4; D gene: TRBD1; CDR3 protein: CASSERTGGSPLHF; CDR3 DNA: TGTGCCAGCAGTGAAAGGACAGGGGGTTCACCCCTCCACTTT
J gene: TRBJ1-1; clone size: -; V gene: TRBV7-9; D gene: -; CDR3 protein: CASSFSGTENTEAFF; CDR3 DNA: TGTGCCAGCAGCTTTTCCGGGACTGAGAACACTGAAGCTTTCTTT
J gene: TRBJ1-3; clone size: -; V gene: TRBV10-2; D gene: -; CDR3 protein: CASSEGGNTIYF; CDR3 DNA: TGCGCCAGCAGTGAGGGCGGAAACACCATATATTTT
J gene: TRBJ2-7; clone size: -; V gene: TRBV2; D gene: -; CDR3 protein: CATSLGQEIEQYF; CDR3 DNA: TGTGCCACCAGCTTGGGGCAGGAAATCGAGCAGTACTTC
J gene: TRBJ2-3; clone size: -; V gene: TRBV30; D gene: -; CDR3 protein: CALSRGDTQYF; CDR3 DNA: TGTGCCTTATCTAGGGGTGATACGCAGTATTTT
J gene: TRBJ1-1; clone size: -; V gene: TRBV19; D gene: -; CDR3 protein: CASMTGVNTEAFF; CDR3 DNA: TGTGCCAGTATGACGGGAGTGAACACTGAAGCTTTCTTT
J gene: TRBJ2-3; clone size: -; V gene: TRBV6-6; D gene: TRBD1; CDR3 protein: CASSYLGQDTDTQYF; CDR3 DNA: TGTGCCAGCAGTTACCTCGGACAGGACACAGATACGCAGTATTTT
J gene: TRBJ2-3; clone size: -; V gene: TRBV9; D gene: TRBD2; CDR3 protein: CASSVGPGAGGPGDTQYF; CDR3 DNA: TGTGCCAGCAGCGTAGGTCCGGGGGCGGGGGGTCCAGGGGATACGCAGTATTTT
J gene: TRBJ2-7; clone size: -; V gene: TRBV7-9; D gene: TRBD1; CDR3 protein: CASSWTGGYEQYF; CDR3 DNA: TGTGCCAGCAGCTGGACAGGGGGTTACGAGCAGTACTTC
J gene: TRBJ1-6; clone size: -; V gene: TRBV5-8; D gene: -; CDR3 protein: CASSFGSLSSPLHF; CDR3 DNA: TGTGCCAGCAGCTTCGGGAGTCTTAGTTCACCCCTCCACTTT
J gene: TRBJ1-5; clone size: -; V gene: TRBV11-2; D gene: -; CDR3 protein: CASSLSSTPNQPQHF; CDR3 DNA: TGTGCCAGCAGCCTTAGCAGCACCCCCAATCAGCCCCAGCATTTT
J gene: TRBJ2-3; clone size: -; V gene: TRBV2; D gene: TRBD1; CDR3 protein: CASSDRQGARIWADTQYF; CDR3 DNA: TGTGCCAGCAGTGATCGACAGGGGGCTCGGATTTGGGCAGATACGCAGTATTTT
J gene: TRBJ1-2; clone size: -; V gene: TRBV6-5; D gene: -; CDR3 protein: CASSYSLPYGYTF; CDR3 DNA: TGTGCCAGCAGTTACTCACTCCCCTATGGCTACACCTTC
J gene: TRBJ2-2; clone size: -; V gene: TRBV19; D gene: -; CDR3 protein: CASTYPNTGELFF; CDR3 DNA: TGTGCCAGTACCTATCCGAACACCGGGGAGCTGTTTTTT
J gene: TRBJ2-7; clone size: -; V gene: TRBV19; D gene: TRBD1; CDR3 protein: CARKTSGQGGSYEQYF; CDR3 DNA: TGTGCCAGGAAGACGTCGGGACAGGGGGGTTCCTACGAGCAGTACTTC
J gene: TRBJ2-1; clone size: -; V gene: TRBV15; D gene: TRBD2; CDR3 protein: CATSRETSGYNEQFF; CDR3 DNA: TGTGCCACCAGCAGAGAGACTAGCGGGTACAATGAGCAGTTCTTC
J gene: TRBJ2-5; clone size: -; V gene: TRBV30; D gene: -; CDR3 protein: CAWSDGGIKTQYF; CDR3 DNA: TGTGCCTGGAGCGACGGGGGTATCAAGACCCAGTACTTC
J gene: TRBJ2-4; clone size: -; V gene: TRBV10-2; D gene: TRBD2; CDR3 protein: CASTERGLIAKNIQYF; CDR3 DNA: TGCGCCAGCACCGAGCGGGGATTGATAGCCAAAAACATTCAGTACTTC
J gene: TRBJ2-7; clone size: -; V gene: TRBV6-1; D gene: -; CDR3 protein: CASSLEGGRSYEQYF; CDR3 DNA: TGTGCCAGCAGTTTAGAGGGTGGGCGGTCCTACGAGCAGTACTTC
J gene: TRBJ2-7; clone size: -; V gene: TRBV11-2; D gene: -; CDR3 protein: CASSLGRDGSYEQYF; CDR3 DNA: TGTGCCAGCAGCTTGGGCAGGGATGGCTCCTACGAGCAGTACTTC
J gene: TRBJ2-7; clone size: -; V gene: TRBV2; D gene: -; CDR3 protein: CASRMIAEITYEQYF; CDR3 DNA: TGTGCCAGCAGGATGATAGCGGAAATAACCTACGAGCAGTACTTC
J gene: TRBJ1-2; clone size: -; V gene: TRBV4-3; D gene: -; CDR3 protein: CASSQGTVNYGYTF; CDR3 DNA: TGCGCCAGCAGCCAAGGGACAGTTAACTATGGCTACACCTTC
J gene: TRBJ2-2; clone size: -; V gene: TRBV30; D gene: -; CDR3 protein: CAWSVLGVDTGELFF; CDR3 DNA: TGTGCCTGGAGTGTATTAGGGGTCGACACCGGGGAGCTGTTTTTT
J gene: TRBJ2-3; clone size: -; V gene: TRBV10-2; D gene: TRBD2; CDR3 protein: CASKFTTGGLTDTQYF; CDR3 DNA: TGCGCCAGCAAATTTACGACGGGGGGGCTCACAGATACGCAGTATTTT
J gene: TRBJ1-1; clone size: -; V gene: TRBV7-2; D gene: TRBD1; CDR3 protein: CASSLRGTGVTLDVFF; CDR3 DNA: TGTGCCAGCAGCTTGAGAGGGACAGGGGTTACACTGGATGTTTTCTTT
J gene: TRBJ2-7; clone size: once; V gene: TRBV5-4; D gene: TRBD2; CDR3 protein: CASSQLATTYEQYF; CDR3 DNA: TGTGCCAGCAGCCAACTAGCGACTACCTACGAGCAGTACTTC
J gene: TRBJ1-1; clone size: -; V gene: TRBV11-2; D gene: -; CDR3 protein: CASSHPSTEAFF; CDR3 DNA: TGTGCCAGCAGCCACCCGAGCACTGAAGCTTTCTTT
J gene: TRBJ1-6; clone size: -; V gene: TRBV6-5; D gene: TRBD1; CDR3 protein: CASSMGQGYRSPLHF; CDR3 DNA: TGTGCCAGCAGTATGGGACAGGGTTACCGTTCACCCCTCCACTTT
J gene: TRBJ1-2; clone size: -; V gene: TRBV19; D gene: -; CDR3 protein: CASSIGVGPGENYGYTF; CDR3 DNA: TGTGCCAGTAGTATAGGTGTGGGGCCAGGGGAGAACTATGGCTACACCTTC
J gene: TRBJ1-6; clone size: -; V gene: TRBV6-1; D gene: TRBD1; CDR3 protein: CASIDRTGLNSPLHF; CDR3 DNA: TGTGCCAGCATCGATCGGACAGGCCTTAATTCACCCCTCCACTTT
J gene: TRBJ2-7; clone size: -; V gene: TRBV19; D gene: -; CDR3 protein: CASSIVGLSSYEQYF; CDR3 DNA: TGTGCCAGTAGTATAGTTGGACTGTCCTCCTACGAGCAGTACTTC
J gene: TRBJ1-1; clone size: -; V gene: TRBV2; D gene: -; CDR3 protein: CASRKRQMNTEAFF; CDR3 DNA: TGTGCCAGCCGAAAGCGGCAAATGAACACTGAAGCTTTCTTT
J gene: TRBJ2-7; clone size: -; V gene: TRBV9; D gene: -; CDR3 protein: CASSGLTSGEQYF; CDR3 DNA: TGTGCCAGCAGCGGTTTAACCTCCGGGGAGCAGTACTTC
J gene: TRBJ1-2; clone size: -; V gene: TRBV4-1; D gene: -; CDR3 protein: CASSQESGYDDGYTF; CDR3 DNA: TGCGCCAGCAGCCAAGAATCGGGGTACGATGATGGCTACACCTTC
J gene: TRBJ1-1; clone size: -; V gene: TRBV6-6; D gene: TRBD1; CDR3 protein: CASSFGTAKNTEAFF; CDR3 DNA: TGTGCCAGCAGTTTTGGGACAGCAAAGAACACTGAAGCTTTCTTT
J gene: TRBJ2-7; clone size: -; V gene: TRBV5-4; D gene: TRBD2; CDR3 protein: CASSSTSSNYEQYF; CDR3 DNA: TGTGCCAGCAGCTCGACTAGCAGTAACTACGAGCAGTACTTC
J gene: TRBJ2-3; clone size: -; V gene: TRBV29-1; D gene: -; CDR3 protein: CSVEGGPAGDTQYF; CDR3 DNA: TGCAGCGTTGAGGGGGGGCCCGCCGGGGATACGCAGTATTTT
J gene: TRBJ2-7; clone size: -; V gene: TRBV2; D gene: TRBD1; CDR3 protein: CASSWTGDEQYF; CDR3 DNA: TGTGCCAGCAGTTGGACAGGGGACGAGCAGTACTTC
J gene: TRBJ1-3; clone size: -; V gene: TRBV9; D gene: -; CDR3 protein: CASSVGGRASGNTIYF; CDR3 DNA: TGTGCCAGCAGCGTAGGAGGCAGGGCTTCTGGAAACACCATATATTTT
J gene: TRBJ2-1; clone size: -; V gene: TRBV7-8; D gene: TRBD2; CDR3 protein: CASSLASWSGGSNEQFF; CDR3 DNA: TGTGCCAGCAGCTTAGCGTCTTGGAGCGGGGGGAGCAATGAGCAGTTCTTC
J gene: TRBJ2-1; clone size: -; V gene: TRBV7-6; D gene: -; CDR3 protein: CASSPFADEQFF; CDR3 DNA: TGTGCCAGCAGCCCCTTTGCAGATGAGCAGTTCTTC
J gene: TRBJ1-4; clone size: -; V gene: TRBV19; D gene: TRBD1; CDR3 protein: CASSISGGNEKLFF; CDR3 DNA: TGTGCCAGTAGTATATCAGGGGGTAATGAAAAACTGTTTTTT
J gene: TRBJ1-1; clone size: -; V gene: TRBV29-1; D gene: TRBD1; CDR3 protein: CSVTQGALYAEAFF; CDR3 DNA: TGCAGCGTAACACAGGGGGCGCTTTACGCTGAAGCTTTCTTT
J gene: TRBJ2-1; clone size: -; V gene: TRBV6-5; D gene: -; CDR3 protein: CASAIFEYNEQFF; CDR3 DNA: TGTGCCAGCGCGATTTTTGAGTACAATGAGCAGTTCTTC
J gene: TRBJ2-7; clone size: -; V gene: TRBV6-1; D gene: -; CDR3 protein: CASSEGQTNYEQYF; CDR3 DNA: TGTGCCAGCAGTGAAGGACAGACGAACTACGAGCAGTACTTC
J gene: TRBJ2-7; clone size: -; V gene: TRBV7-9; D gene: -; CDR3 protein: CASSLVQGGSEQYF; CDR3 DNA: TGTGCCAGCAGCTTAGTACAGGGGGGGAGCGAGCAGTACTTC
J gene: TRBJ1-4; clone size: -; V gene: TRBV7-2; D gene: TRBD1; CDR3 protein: CASSRGLPITTNEKLFF; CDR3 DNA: TGTGCCAGCAGCAGGGGGCTCCCCATAACAACTAATGAAAAACTGTTTTTT
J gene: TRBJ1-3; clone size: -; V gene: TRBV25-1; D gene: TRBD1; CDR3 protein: CASSEYRGISGNTIYF; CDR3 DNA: TGTGCCAGCAGTGAGTACAGGGGGATCTCTGGAAACACCATATATTTT